A selection of T cell receptor beta chains follows, all from one sample in a study of blood T cell repertoires in COVID-19. The repertoire was sequenced with immunoSEQ multiplex PCR; TCRdb's copy has only in-frame clones and lacks some. The data show about 300,000 clones, about four fifths seen once. Specimen: peripheral blood. These receptors all come from a woman between 45 and 65 years old who had recovered from COVID-19. CDR3s include the opening cysteine and the closing phenylalanine or tryptophan. The D gene is left open where the match is weak. A row's size may be missing; if present it is once, few, many or a size class.

>-|TRBV4-1|TRBD2|TRBJ2-1
TGCGCCAGCAGCCAAGAACTAGCGCTTATCCACAATGAGCAGTTCTTC
CASSQELALIHNEQFF
>-|TRBV15|TRBD2|TRBJ2-3
TGTGCCACCAGCGCTTGGACTAGCGGGGCCACAGATACGCAGTATTTT
CATSAWTSGATDTQYF
>-|TRBV7-2|-|TRBJ2-1
TGTGCCAGCAGCTTGACAGATGGGCCCTACAATGAGCAGTTCTTC
CASSLTDGPYNEQFF
>once|TRBV7-3|-|TRBJ1-5
TGTGCCAGCAGCTTAGAGGGAGGACAGCCCCAGCATTTT
CASSLEGGQPQHF
>-|TRBV7-6|TRBD1|TRBJ1-6
TGTGCCAGCAGCTTAGATCAGGGGGCAAATTCACCCCTCCACTTT
CASSLDQGANSPLHF
>-|TRBV4-1|-|TRBJ1-4
TGCGCCAGCAGCCATCACTTCTTTAAGGGGATTGAGTGGGATGAAAAACTGTTTTTT
CASSHHFFKGIEWDEKLFF
>once|TRBV9|-|TRBJ2-7
TGTGCCAGCAGCCCTCGAGGCAGGGGGGCCTACGAGCAGTACTTC
CASSPRGRGAYEQYF
>-|TRBV28|TRBD1|TRBJ1-6
TGTGCCAGCAGTCTCCGGGACAGAAATTCACCCCTCCACTTT
CASSLRDRNSPLHF
>-|TRBV19|TRBD1|TRBJ1-2
TGTGCCAGTAGGACAGGGGGCTCACTTAACTATGGCTACACCTTC
CASRTGGSLNYGYTF
>-|TRBV2|-|TRBJ1-3
TGTGCCAGCAGGTCCACAGGGTCCTCTGGAAACACCATATATTTT
CASRSTGSSGNTIYF
>-|TRBV3-1/TRBV3-2|-|TRBJ2-6
TGTGCCAGCAGCCAAGATTCTGGGCTCTCTGGGGCCAACGTCCTGACTTTC
CASSQDSGLSGANVLTF
>-|TRBV7-2|-|TRBJ2-3
TGTGCCAGCAGCTTTGGACTATACACAGATACGCAGTATTTT
CASSFGLYTDTQYF
>-|TRBV28|-|TRBJ1-4
TGTGCCAGCAGTATCTTGACAGGAGCACTTGAAAAACTGTTTTTT
CASSILTGALEKLFF
>few|TRBV7-3|TRBD1|TRBJ2-2
TGTGCCAGCACTCTCATCCGGGACAGGGTTACCGGGGAGCTGTTTTTT
CASTLIRDRVTGELFF
>-|TRBV3-1/TRBV3-2|TRBD2|TRBJ2-3
TGTGCCAGCAGCCAAGTAACTAGCGGGGGGGCCCGAGATACGCAGTATTTT
CASSQVTSGGARDTQYF
>once|TRBV21-1|-|TRBJ2-1
TGTGCCAGCACTGGGGGGGCGGATAGCTCCTACAATGAGCAGTTCTTC
CASTGGADSSYNEQFF
>-|TRBV27|TRBD1|TRBJ1-6
TGTGCCAGCAGTTGGACAGGAGTTAATTCACCCCTCCACTTT
CASSWTGVNSPLHF